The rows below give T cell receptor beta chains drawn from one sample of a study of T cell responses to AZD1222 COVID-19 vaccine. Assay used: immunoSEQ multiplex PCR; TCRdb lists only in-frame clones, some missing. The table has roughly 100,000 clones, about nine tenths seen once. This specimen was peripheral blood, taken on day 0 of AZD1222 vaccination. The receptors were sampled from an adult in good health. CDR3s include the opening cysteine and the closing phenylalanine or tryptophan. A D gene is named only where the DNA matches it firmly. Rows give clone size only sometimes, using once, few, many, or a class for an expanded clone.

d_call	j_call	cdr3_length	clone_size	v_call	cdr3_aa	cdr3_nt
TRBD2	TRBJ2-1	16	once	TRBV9	CASSPTWAGGLNEQFF	TGTGCCAGCAGCCCGACCTGGGCGGGGGGGCTCAATGAGCAGTTCTTC
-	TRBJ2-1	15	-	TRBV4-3	CASSQDQTGRFGQFF	TGCGCCAGCAGCCAAGATCAAACTGGTCGTTTTGGACAGTTCTTC
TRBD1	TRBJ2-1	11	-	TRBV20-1	CSARHRGEQFF	TGCAGTGCTCGCCACAGGGGGGAGCAGTTCTTC
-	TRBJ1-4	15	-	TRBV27	CASSPGTTWDEKLFF	TGTGCCAGCAGTCCAGGGACAACCTGGGATGAAAAACTGTTTTTT
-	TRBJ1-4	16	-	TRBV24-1	CATSALWTDPNEKLFF	TGTGCCACCAGTGCCCTTTGGACAGACCCTAATGAAAAACTGTTTTTT
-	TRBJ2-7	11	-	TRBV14	CASSQKYEQYF	TGTGCCAGCAGCCAAAAGTACGAGCAGTACTTC
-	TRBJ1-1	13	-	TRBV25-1	CASRDSMNTEAFF	TGTGCCAGCAGGGATTCGATGAACACTGAAGCTTTCTTT
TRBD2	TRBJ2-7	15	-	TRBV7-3	CASSLTSGGTYEQYF	TGTGCCAGCAGCTTGACTAGCGGGGGTACGTACGAGCAGTACTTC
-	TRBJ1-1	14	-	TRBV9	CASSGTAMNTEAFF	TGTGCCAGCAGCGGAACAGCTATGAACACTGAAGCTTTCTTT
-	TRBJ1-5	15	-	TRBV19	CASSMWTDPGQPQHF	TGTGCCAGTAGTATGTGGACAGATCCAGGTCAGCCCCAGCATTTT
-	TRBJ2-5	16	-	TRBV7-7	CASSPRNRAREETQYF	TGTGCTAGCAGCCCTCGAAACAGGGCCAGGGAAGAGACCCAGTACTTC
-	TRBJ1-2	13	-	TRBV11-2	CASRLSANYGYTF	TGTGCCAGCAGGCTATCAGCTAACTATGGCTACACCTTC
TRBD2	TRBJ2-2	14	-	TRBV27	CASSLGRGNGELFF	TGTGCCAGCAGTTTGGGGAGGGGAAACGGGGAGCTGTTTTTT
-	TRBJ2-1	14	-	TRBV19	CASSKGGSYNEQFF	TGTGCCAGTAGTAAAGGGGGCTCCTACAATGAGCAGTTCTTC
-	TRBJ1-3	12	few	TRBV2	CASNREGNTIYF	TGTGCCAGCAACCGGGAGGGAAACACCATATATTTT
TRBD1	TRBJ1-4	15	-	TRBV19	CASSPGTATNEKLFF	TGTGCCAGTAGTCCGGGGACAGCAACTAATGAAAAACTGTTTTTT
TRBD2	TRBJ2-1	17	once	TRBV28	CASRASFGSGGYNEQFF	TGTGCCAGCAGAGCGTCGTTTGGTAGCGGGGGCTACAATGAGCAGTTCTTC
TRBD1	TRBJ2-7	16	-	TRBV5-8	CASSPAGGQGAYEQYF	TGTGCCAGCAGCCCAGCCGGGGGACAGGGGGCCTACGAGCAGTACTTC
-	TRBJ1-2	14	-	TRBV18	CASHGGRARYGYTF	TGTGCCAGCCACGGCGGCCGGGCCCGTTATGGCTACACCTTC
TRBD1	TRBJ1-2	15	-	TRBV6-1	CASSEPEQGALGYTF	TGTGCCAGCAGTGAACCGGAACAGGGGGCGCTGGGCTACACCTTC
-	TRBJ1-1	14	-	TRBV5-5	CASSPGPATTEAFF	TGTGCCAGCAGCCCGGGCCCGGCGACCACTGAAGCTTTCTTT
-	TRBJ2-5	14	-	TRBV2	CASRGVTGGETQYF	TGTGCCAGCAGAGGCGTGACAGGAGGGGAGACCCAGTACTTC
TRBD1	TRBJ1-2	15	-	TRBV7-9	CASSSWTGRGYGYTF	TGTGCCAGCAGCTCCTGGACAGGAAGGGGCTATGGCTACACCTTC
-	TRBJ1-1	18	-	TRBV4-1	CASSPQGQEGLMNTEAFF	TGCGCCAGCAGCCCCCAGGGTCAGGAGGGACTTATGAACACTGAAGCTTTCTTT
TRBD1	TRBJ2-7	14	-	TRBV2	CASSMTGENYEQYF	TGTGCCAGCAGTATGACAGGGGAGAACTACGAGCAGTACTTC
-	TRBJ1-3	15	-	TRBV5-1	CASSRSGLDGNTIYF	TGCGCCAGCAGCCGGAGTGGGCTGGATGGAAACACCATATATTTT
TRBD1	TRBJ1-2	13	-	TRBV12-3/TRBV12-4	CASSLDRIYGYTF	TGTGCCAGCAGTTTGGACAGGATCTATGGCTACACCTTC
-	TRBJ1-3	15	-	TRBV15	CATSRSPRSGNTIYF	TGTGCCACCAGCAGAAGTCCAAGATCTGGAAACACCATATATTTT
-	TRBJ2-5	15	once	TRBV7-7	CASTRAGRLGETQYF	TGTGCTAGCACTAGGGCGGGTAGATTGGGAGAGACCCAGTACTTC
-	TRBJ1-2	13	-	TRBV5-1	CASSLASGNGYTF	TGCGCCAGCAGCTTGGCCTCAGGGAATGGCTACACCTTC
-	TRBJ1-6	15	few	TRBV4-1	CASSSRGGRGSPLHF	TGCGCCAGCAGCTCTCGGGGGGGAAGAGGCTCACCCCTCCACTTT
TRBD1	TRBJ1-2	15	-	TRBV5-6	CASSIAATGGSRGTF	TGTGCCAGCAGCATTGCCGCGACAGGGGGCAGCAGGGGCACCTTC
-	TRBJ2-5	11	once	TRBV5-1	CASSVQETQYF	TGCGCCAGCAGCGTCCAAGAGACCCAGTACTTC
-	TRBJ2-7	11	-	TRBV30	CAWSRGFEQYF	TGTGCCTGGAGCCGGGGCTTCGAGCAGTACTTC
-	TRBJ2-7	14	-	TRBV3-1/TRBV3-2	CASSQGALAYEQYF	TGTGCCAGCAGCCAAGGGGCCTTGGCCTACGAGCAGTACTTC
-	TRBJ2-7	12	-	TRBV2	CASSVGNIEQYF	TGTGCCAGCAGTGTTGGGAATATCGAGCAGTACTTC
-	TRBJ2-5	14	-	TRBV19	CASSEQGNGETQYF	TGTGCCAGTAGTGAACAGGGAAATGGGGAGACCCAGTACTTC
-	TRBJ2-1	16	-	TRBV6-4	CASSDVGVTGYNEQFF	TGTGCCAGCAGTGACGTGGGGGTAACAGGGTACAATGAGCAGTTCTTC
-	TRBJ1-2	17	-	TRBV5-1	CASSPAPRQPGGYGYTF	TGCGCCAGCAGCCCGGCTCCCCGACAGCCCGGGGGCTATGGCTACACCTTC
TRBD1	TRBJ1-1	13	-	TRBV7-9	CASSPQGGGEAFF	TGTGCCAGCAGCCCCCAGGGGGGCGGGGAAGCTTTCTTT
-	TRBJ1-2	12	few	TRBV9	CASSVHRDGYTF	TGTGCCAGCAGCGTCCACAGGGATGGCTACACCTTC
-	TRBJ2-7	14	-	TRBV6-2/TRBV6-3	CASSYSGQHYEQYF	TGTGCCAGCAGTTACTCAGGGCAGCACTACGAGCAGTACTTC
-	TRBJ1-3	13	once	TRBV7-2	CASSPATGNTIYF	TGTGCCAGCAGCCCTGCCACTGGAAACACCATATATTTT
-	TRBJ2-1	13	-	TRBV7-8	CASSFQDYNEQFF	TGTGCCAGCAGCTTCCAAGACTACAATGAGCAGTTCTTC
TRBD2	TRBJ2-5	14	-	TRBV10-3	CAISLPGLESTQYF	TGTGCCATCAGCCTTCCAGGACTAGAGTCTACCCAGTACTTC
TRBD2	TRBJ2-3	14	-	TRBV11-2	CASSLAAGWDTQYF	TGTGCCAGCAGCTTAGCAGCGGGGTGGGATACGCAGTATTTT
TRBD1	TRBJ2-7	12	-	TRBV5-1	CASSLEGAEQYF	TGCGCCAGCAGCTTGGAGGGGGCCGAGCAGTACTTC
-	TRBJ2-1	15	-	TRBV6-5	CASRGRGRTYNEQFF	TGTGCCAGCAGGGGACGCGGTCGGACCTACAATGAGCAGTTCTTC
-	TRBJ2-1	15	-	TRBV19	CASGPTGNSYNEQFF	TGTGCCAGTGGACCAACTGGGAATTCCTACAATGAGCAGTTCTTC
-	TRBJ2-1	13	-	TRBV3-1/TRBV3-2	CASSQGVLNEQFF	TGTGCCAGCAGCCAAGGAGTTCTCAATGAGCAGTTCTTC
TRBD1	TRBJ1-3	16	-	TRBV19	CASSKGTASSGNTIYF	TGTGCCAGTAGCAAAGGGACAGCGAGCTCTGGAAACACCATATATTTT
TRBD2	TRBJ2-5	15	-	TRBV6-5	CASSSQAGGQETQYF	TGTGCCAGCAGTTCCCAAGCGGGGGGGCAAGAGACCCAGTACTTC
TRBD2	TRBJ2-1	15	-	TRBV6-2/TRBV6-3	CASTPSGGDYNEQFF	TGTGCCAGCACCCCTAGCGGGGGGGATTACAATGAGCAGTTCTTC
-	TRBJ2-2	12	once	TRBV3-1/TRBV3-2	CASSLNTGELFF	TGTGCCAGCAGCCTAAACACCGGGGAGCTGTTTTTT
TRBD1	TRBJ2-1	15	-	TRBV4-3	CASSLQGADYNEQFF	TGCGCCAGCAGCCTACAGGGGGCGGACTACAATGAGCAGTTCTTC
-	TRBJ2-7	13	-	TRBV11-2	CASSLDQATGQYF	TGTGCCAGCAGCTTAGATCAGGCCACCGGGCAGTACTTC
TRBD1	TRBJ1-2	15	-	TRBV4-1	CASSQEQDRDYGYTF	TGCGCCAGCAGCCAAGAGCAGGACAGGGACTATGGCTACACCTTC
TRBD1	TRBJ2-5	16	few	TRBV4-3	CASSQTGGVGGETQYF	TGCGCCAGCAGCCAGACAGGGGGCGTAGGGGGGGAGACCCAGTACTTC
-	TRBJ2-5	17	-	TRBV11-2	CASSLGTSGRGEETQYF	TGTGCCAGCAGCTTAGGCACCTCGGGAAGGGGGGAAGAGACCCAGTACTTC